Following are 25 T cell receptor beta chains from one sample sequenced in a study of blood T cells in healthy people across ages (dated by TCRdb to 2014 to 2015). The method was 5' RACE. Sequenced on an Illumina HiSeq 2500. The second PCR ran for roughly 7 to 11 cycles and used a J-beta primer mix along with a sample-barcoded 5' primer. TCRdb reworked the public reads: Q25 trimming with fastp, MiXCR clone assembly, productive beta chains retained. Identical CDR3 protein sequences are pooled into one entry, listed with their most common genes and DNA. The sample includes about 670,000 distinct CDR3 sequences, with 52% observed a single time. In total, the top ten clones hold approximately 15% of the sample. The sequencing sample was made of blood. The receptors stem from an elderly woman in good health.

This clonotype showed up just a few times. The chain uses TRBV20-1 and TRBJ2-1; 9 nucleotides align to TRBD1. V was clipped by 3 bases and J by 3 bases; unmatched bases: 3. The CDR3 length is 14 residues. Germline loops: CDR1 DFQATT, CDR2 SNEGSKA (reference sequence). CDR3 sequence reads: CSASPGQGYNEQFF. DNA of the CDR3: TGCAGTGCTAGTCCGGGACAGGGCTACAATGAGCAGTTCTTC.

As for this clonotype: Mismatch with germline at one junction end may stem from a read error. The rearrangement links TRBV12-3 or TRBV12-4 to TRBJ1-4; D gene uncertain. The CDR3 is made up of 16 amino acids. CDR3 sequence reads: CAGSLALRGIGEKLFF. The CDR3 DNA follows: TGTGCCGGCAGTTTAGCGCTTCGGGGAATCGGGGAAAAACTGTTTTTT.

As regards this clonotype: This may be a read error, as it is one base from a much larger clone. The conserved final phenylalanine or tryptophan is absent from the CDR3, which likely points to a read error. This sequence joins TRBV5-1 and TRBJ1-2; D not resolved. The V and J ends lost 4 bases and 3 bases respectively, with 16 bases between them. Germline V gene lookup returns CDR1 SGHRS and CDR2 YFSETQ. The CDR3 length is 15 residues. Written as DNA, the CDR3 is TGCGCCAGCAGCCGGGAAGGCCAGGTCGACTATGGCTACACCTTA. Protein: CASSREGQVDYGYTL.

The table lists this clonotype with many counts. Its ends do not fully match the called genes, so a read error is possible. The chain couples TRBV15 to TRBJ2-3; either TRBD1 or TRBD2 may supply D (5 bases each). CDR1 and CDR2 (germline): LNHNV, YYDKDF (reference sequence). CDR3 length equals 18 residues. CDR3 bases: TGTGCCGCCAGCAGAGGGGCTCCACTGAACCCTAGCACAGATACGCAGTATTTT. It yields the protein CAASRGAPLNPSTDTQYF. Full variable domain (rest looked up from reference TRBV15 and TRBJ2-3): DAMVIQNPRYQVTQFGKPVTLSCSQTLNHNVMYWYQQKSSQAPKLLFHYYDKDFNNEADTPDNFQSRRPNTSFCFLDIRSPGLGDTAMYLCAASRGAPLNPSTDTQYFGPGTRLTVL.

The chain has TRBV3-1 and TRBJ2-3, with D tentatively TRBD1 (6 bases). Germline CDR1 reads LGHDT; CDR2 reads YNNKEL (reference sequence). The CDR3 is 15 amino acids. The germline V and J ends were trimmed by 1 base and 2 bases, with 10 bases remaining between them. Here the CDR3 reads CASSQGTGYTDTQYF. In DNA, the CDR3 is TGTGCCAGCAGCCAAGGTACAGGGTACACAGATACGCAGTATTTT.

This clonotype was recorded once. Given a much more abundant clone one base away, this may be a read error. The CDR3, as DNA: TGTGCCAGCTCACCATTCAGGGGACTATACGGGCAGTACTTC. This encodes CASSPFRGLYGQYF. The V call is TRBV18, the J call TRBJ2-5, with D possibly being TRBD2 (7 bases). The CDR3 is 14 amino acids. Germline CDR1 reads KGHSH; CDR2 reads LQKENI. Trimming shortened V by 2 bases and J by 11 bases, and 18 bases separated the two germline ends.

Points on this clonotype: An end of the junction does not agree with germline; a read error may underlie this. The CDR3 is CASSQASGGNEQYF. The CDR3, as DNA: TGTGCCAGCAGCCAAGCTAGCGGGGGGAATGAGCAGTACTTT. The chain uses TRBV3-1 and TRBJ2-5; 11 bases agree with TRBD2. The CDR3 runs to 14 residues. CDR1 LGHDT and CDR2 YNNKEL come from the germline V gene (reference sequence).

The CDR3 coding sequence is TGTGCCAGCAGCCCTCAGGGTAAGGGCGCCATAAGCTCCTACAATGAGCAGTTCTTC. Residues: CASSPQGKGAISSYNEQFF. The chain carries TRBV9 and TRBJ2-1, with D tentatively TRBD1 (5 bases). Trimming shortened V by 4 bases and J by 0 bases, and 23 bases separated the two germline ends. This CDR3 is 19 amino acids long. The germline V gene has CDR1 SGDLS and CDR2 YYNGEE.

This clonotype was seen many times. This rearrangement joins TRBV11-1 to TRBJ2-1; no reliable D call. CDR1 and CDR2 (germline): SGHAT, FQDESV (reference sequence). CDR3 length: 16 amino acids. Trimming removed 4 bases at V and 1 base at J, with 14 bases between. The CDR3 protein is CASSSGSARSYNEQFF. The CDR3 DNA reads TGTGCCAGCAGCTCCGGATCTGCAAGATCCTACAATGAGCAGTTCTTC.

This clonotype was seen a few times. V gene TRBV6-2 or TRBV6-3 combines with J gene TRBJ1-1; tentative D call: TRBD1 (5 bases). The ends were cut back, 4 bases at V and 2 bases at J, with 14 bases in the middle. The germline V gene has CDR1 MNHEY and CDR2 SVGEGT. The CDR3 totals 15 residues. The CDR3 spells CASSSWGPPNTEAFF. The CDR3 region has the DNA TGTGCCAGCAGTTCCTGGGGACCGCCCAACACTGAAGCTTTCTTT.

This clonotype was seen repeatedly, ten times or more. The genes are TRBV12-3 or TRBV12-4 and TRBJ2-7; no clear D. V dropped 8 bases and J dropped 5 bases, with 10 bases sitting between them. This CDR3 spans 11 amino acids. For the CDR3, the DNA is TGTGCCAGCGGACGGTGGGACGAGCAGTACTTC. This translates into CASGRWDEQYF.

This clonotype has at least ten counts. J is TRBJ2-1 and V is TRBV29-1; D possibly corresponds to TRBD2 (5 bases). V lost 7 bases and J 10 bases, leaving 17 bases between the germline ends. Looked up from germline, CDR1 is SQVTM and CDR2 is ANQGSEA. The CDR3 loop spans 12 amino acids. The CDR3 reads CSALVYGKEQFF. As DNA, the CDR3 is TGCAGCGCGTTGGTATACGGGAAAGAGCAGTTCTTC.

This clonotype occurred once. This sequence joins TRBV12-3 or TRBV12-4 and TRBJ2-1; 11 nucleotides agree with TRBD2. This CDR3 has 17 amino acids. V dropped 6 bases and J dropped 2; count of bases not matched to a gene: 9. The DNA for the CDR3 is TGTGCCAGCAGAACCCATAGCGGGGGGGCGGCCTACAATGAGCAGTTCTTC. Encoded protein: CASRTHSGGAAYNEQFF.

A few counts support this clonotype. The chain joins TRBV12-3 or TRBV12-4 to TRBJ2-1, with D possibly being TRBD2 (6 bases). The CDR3 totals 14 residues. V lost 7 bases to trimming and J lost 1 base, with 11 bases between them. The CDR3 sequence is CASNKLASYNEQFF. CDR3 coding DNA: TGTGCCAGCAACAAACTAGCATCCTACAATGAGCAGTTCTTC.

This clonotype was seen a few times. The chain employs TRBV10-3 and TRBJ2-3, with unresolved D. Germline V gene data show CDR1 as ENHRY and CDR2 as SYGVKD. Trimming left V 4 bases short and J 5 bases short, with 10 bases between. This CDR3 comprises 13 residues. Written as DNA, the CDR3 is TGTGCCATCAGTGTAGGAGAATTAGATACGCAGTATTTT. Translated, it gives CAISVGELDTQYF.

The chain has TRBV7-3 and TRBJ2-1; D not certain. The CDR3 is made up of 13 amino acids. V lost 5 bases, J lost 8 bases, and 13 bases lay in between. Germline CDR1 is SGHTA and CDR2 is FQGTGA. CDR3 coding DNA: TGTGCCAGCAGCGTACCAGAACTCCATGAGCAGTTCTTC. It specifies CASSVPELHEQFF.

The chain employs TRBV5-1 and TRBJ2-3, with D possibly called TRBD1 or TRBD2 (5 bases each). Germline loops: CDR1 SGHRS, CDR2 YFSETQ. The CDR3 runs 15 residues. With 6 bases removed from V and 1 base from J, the gap between germline ends came to 15 bases. The CDR3 sequence: CASNSTVLGTDTQYF. As DNA, the CDR3 is TGCGCCAGCAACTCGACAGTACTAGGCACAGATACGCAGTATTTT.

This clonotype has a single count. This rearrangement joins TRBV24-1 to TRBJ2-5; D call uncertain. CDR1 is KGHDR and CDR2 is SFDVKD in the germline V gene. Trimming stripped 4 bases from V and 2 bases from J, with 10 bases between. The length of the CDR3 is 14 residues. The CDR3 loop is CATSDPTPQETQYF. The DNA of the CDR3 is TGTGCCACCAGTGACCCGACCCCTCAAGAGACCCAGTACTTC.

In its sample, this clonotype was seen a few times. The chain links TRBV5-1 to TRBJ1-1; possible D gene TRBD1, 6 bases. Trimming took 1 base from V and 0 from J, leaving 13 bases between them. CDR1 and CDR2 (germline): SGHRS, YFSETQ. This CDR3 region has 16 residues. The CDR3 DNA sequence: TGCGCCAGCAGCTTGAAAGTGGGGGGCATGAACACTGAAGCTTTCTTT. It encodes CASSLKVGGMNTEAFF. Full variable domain (remainder filled in from reference TRBV5-1 and TRBJ1-1): KAGVTQTPRYLIKTRGQQVTLSCSPISGHRSVSWYQQTPGQGLQFLFEYFSETQRNKGNFPGRFSGRQFSNSRSEMNVSTLELGDSALYLCASSLKVGGMNTEAFFGQGTRLTVV.

The genes are TRBV5-1 and TRBJ2-3; 7 positions agree with TRBD2. There are 15 residues in the CDR3. V shed 4 bases, J shed 5 bases, and the junction held 10 bases outside the gene matches. CDR1 is SGHRS, CDR2 YFSETQ, per germline. CDR3 sequence reads: CASSEGGSWGDTQYF. Here the CDR3 DNA reads TGCGCCAGCAGCGAGGGCGGGAGTTGGGGAGATACGCAGTATTTT. The variable domain in full, completed from reference TRBV5-1 and TRBJ2-3, reads KAGVTQTPRYLIKTRGQQVTLSCSPISGHRSVSWYQQTPGQGLQFLFEYFSETQRNKGNFPGRFSGRQFSNSRSEMNVSTLELGDSALYLCASSEGGSWGDTQYFGPGTRLTVL.

The rearrangement joins TRBV7-9 to TRBJ2-1; TRBD1 or TRBD2 may be the D gene (5 bases each). Germline CDR1 reads SEHNR; CDR2 reads FQNEAQ (reference sequence). The CDR3 extends over 15 amino acids. Trimming stripped 5 bases from V and 8 bases from J, with 19 bases between. The CDR3 protein is CASSITGSRGDEQFF. In nucleotides, the CDR3 is TGTGCCAGCAGCATAACCGGGTCACGGGGCGATGAGCAGTTCTTC.

This rearrangement joins TRBV29-1 to TRBJ1-2; the match to TRBD1 covers 7 bases. CDR3 length: 14 residues. The V and J ends lost 6 bases and 4 bases, in that order; junction bases with no gene match: 11. Germline-derived CDR1 and CDR2 are SQVTM and ANQGSEA. In DNA, the CDR3 is TGCAGCGTCCGGACAGGCGAGCAAAGCTATGGCTACACCTTC. It yields the protein CSVRTGEQSYGYTF.

With regard to this clonotype: Its ends do not fully match the called genes, so a read error is possible. This chain uses TRBV27 with TRBJ2-1, with TRBD2 matching 9 bases. The CDR3 is made up of 16 amino acids. Looked up from germline, CDR1 is MNHEY and CDR2 is SMNVEV (reference sequence). The CDR3 DNA sequence: TGTGCCAGCGTGGGGATAGCGGGAGATATTTACAAGGAGCAGTTCTTC. Protein product: CASVGIAGDIYKEQFF.

The chain recombines TRBV5-1 with TRBJ2-3; D unclear. V lost 1 base, J lost 4 bases, and 10 bases lay in between. CDR1 SGHRS and CDR2 YFSETQ come from the germline V gene. The CDR3 covers 14 residues. CDR3 region: CASSLRPESDTQYF. The CDR3 DNA reads TGCGCCAGCAGCTTGCGCCCGGAATCAGATACGCAGTATTTT.

The chain combines TRBV3-1 with TRBJ2-5; D unresolved. The J call is uncertain, as TRBJ2-7 better fits the DNA end. CDR1 is LGHDT, CDR2 YNNKEL, per germline (reference sequence). The CDR3 covers 13 residues. The chain's CDR3 is CASSQDPHYEQYF. CDR3 sequence (DNA): TGTGCCAGCAGCCAAGATCCACACTACGAGCAGTACTTC.